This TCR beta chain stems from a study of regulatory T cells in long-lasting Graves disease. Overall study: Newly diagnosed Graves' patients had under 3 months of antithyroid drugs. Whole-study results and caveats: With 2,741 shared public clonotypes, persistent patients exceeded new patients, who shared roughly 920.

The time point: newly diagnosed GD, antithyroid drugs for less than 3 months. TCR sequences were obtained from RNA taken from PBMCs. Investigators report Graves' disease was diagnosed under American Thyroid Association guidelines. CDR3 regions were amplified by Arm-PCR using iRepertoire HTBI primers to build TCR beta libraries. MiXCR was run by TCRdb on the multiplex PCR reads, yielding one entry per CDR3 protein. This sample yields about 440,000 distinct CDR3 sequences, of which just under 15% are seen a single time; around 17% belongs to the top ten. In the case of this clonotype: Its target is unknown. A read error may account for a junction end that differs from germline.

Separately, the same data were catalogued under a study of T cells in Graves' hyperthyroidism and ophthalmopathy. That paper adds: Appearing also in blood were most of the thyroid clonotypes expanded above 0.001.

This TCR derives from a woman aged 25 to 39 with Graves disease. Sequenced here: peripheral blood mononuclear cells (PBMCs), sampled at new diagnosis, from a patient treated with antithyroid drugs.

The CDR3 reads CASSQLEGITYEQYF. The CDR3 region has the DNA TGCGCCAGCAGCCAGTTAGAGGGAATAACCTACGAGCAGTACTTC. The V and J genes are TRBV7-8 and TRBJ2-7; D is perhaps TRBD2 (5 bases). Looked up from germline, CDR1 is SGHVS and CDR2 is FQNEAQ. The CDR3 consists of 15 residues.